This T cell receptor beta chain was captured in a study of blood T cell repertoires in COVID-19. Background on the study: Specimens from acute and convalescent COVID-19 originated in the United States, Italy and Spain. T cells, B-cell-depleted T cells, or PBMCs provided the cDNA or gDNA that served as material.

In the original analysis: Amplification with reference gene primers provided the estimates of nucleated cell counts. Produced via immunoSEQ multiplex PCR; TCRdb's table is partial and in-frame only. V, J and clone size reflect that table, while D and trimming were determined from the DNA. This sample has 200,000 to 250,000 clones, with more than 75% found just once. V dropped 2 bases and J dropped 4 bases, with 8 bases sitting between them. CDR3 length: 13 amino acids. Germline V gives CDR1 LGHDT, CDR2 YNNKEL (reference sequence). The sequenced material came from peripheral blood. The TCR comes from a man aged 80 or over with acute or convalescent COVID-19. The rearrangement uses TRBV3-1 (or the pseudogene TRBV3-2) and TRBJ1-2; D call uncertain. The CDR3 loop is CASSQQSGYGYTF. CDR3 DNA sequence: TGTGCCAGCAGCCAACAGAGCGGCTATGGCTACACCTTC.